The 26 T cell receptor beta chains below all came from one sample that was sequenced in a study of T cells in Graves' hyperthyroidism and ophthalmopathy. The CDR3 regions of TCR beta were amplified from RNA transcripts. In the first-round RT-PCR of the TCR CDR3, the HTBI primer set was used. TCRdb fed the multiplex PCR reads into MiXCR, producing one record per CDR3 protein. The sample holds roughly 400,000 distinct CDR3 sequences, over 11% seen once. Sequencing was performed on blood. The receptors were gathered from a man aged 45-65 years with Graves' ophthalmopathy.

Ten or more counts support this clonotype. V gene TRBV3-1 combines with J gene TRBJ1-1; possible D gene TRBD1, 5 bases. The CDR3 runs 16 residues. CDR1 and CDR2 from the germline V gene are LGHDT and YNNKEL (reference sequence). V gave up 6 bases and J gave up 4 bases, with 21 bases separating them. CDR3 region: CASSRTSHNGGTEAFF. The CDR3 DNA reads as TGTGCCAGCAGTAGGACATCCCACAACGGTGGCACTGAAGCTTTCTTT.

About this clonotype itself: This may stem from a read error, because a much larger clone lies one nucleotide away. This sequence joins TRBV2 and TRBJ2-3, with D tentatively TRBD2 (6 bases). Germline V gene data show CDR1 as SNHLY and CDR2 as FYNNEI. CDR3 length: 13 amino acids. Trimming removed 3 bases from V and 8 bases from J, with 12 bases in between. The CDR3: CASSDTGVGTQYF. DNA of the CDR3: TGTGCCAGCAGTGATACGGGAGTGGGTACGCAGTATTTT.

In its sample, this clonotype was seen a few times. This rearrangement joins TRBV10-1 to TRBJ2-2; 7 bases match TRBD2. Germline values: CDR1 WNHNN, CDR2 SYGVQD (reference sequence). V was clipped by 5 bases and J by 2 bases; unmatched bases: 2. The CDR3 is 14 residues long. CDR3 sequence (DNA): TGCGCCAGCAGTCGGGACTATAACACCGGGGAGCTGTTTTTT. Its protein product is CASSRDYNTGELFF.

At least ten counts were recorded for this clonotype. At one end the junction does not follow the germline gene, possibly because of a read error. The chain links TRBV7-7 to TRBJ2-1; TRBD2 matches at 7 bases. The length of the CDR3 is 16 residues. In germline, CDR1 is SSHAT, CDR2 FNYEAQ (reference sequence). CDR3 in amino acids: CASSLYVTGTNSEQFF. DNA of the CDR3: TGTGCTAGCAGCTTATACGTAACCGGGACTAATAGTGAGCAGTTCTTC.

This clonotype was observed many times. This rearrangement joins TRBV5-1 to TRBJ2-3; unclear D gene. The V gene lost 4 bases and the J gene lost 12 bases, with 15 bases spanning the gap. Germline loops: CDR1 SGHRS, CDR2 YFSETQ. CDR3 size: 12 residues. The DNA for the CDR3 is TGCGCCAGCAGCACCGAATTTGGATTTCAGTATTTT. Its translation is CASSTEFGFQYF.

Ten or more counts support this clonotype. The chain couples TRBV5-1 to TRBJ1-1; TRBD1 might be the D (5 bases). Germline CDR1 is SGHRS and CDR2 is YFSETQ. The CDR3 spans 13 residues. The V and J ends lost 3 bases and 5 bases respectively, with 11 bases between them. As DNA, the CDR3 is TGCGCCAGCAGCTCGCAGGGATTGACTGAAGCTTTCTTT. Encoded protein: CASSSQGLTEAFF.

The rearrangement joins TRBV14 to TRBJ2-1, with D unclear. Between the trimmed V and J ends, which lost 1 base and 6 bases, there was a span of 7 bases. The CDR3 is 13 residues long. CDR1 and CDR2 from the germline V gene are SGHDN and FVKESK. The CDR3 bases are TGTGCCAGCAGCCAAGCAATAGCCAATGAGCAGTTCTTC. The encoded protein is CASSQAIANEQFF.

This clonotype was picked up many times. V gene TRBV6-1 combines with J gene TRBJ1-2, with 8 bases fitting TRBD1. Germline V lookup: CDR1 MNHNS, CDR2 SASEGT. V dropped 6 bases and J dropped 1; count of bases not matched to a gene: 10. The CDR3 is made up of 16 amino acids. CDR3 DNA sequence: TGTGCCAGCAGGGTTGGACAGGGACTCATTAACTATGGCTACACCTTC. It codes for CASRVGQGLINYGYTF.

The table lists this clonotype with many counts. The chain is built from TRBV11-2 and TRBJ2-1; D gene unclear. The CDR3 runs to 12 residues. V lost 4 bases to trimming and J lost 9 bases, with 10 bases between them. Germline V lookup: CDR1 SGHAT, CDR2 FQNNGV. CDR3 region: CASSSPTGEQFF. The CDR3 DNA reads TGTGCCAGCAGCTCCCCCACTGGTGAGCAGTTCTTC.

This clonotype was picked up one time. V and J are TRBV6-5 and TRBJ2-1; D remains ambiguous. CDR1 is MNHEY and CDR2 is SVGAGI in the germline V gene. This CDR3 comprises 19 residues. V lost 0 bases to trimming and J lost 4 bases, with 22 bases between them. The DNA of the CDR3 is TGTGCCAGCAGTTACTCGACAAACTCTTACTCCCTCCTATACAATGAGCAGTTCTTC. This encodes CASSYSTNSYSLLYNEQFF.

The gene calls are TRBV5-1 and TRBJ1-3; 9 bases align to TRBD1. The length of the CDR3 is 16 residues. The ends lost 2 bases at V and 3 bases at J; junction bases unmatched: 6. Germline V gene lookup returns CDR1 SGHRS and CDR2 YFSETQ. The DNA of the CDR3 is TGCGCCAGCAGCTTAGCCGGGACAGGGATTGGAAACACCATATATTTT. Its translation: CASSLAGTGIGNTIYF.

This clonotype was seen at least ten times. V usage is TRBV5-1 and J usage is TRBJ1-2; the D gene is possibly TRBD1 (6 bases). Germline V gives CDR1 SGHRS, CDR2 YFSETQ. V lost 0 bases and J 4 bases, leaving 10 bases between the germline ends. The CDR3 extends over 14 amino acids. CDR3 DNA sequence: TGCGCCAGCAGCTTGGAACAAGGGGGCTATGGCTACACCTTC. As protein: CASSLEQGGYGYTF. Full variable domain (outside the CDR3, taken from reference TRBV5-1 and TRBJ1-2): KAGVTQTPRYLIKTRGQQVTLSCSPISGHRSVSWYQQTPGQGLQFLFEYFSETQRNKGNFPGRFSGRQFSNSRSEMNVSTLELGDSALYLCASSLEQGGYGYTFGSGTRLTVV.

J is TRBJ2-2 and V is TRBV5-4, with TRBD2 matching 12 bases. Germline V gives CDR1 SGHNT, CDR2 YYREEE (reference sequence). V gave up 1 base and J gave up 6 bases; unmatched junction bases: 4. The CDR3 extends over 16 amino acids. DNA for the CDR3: TGTGCCAGCAGCTTGAGTCTAGCGGGAGGGTCCGGGGAGCTGTTTTTT. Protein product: CASSLSLAGGSGELFF.

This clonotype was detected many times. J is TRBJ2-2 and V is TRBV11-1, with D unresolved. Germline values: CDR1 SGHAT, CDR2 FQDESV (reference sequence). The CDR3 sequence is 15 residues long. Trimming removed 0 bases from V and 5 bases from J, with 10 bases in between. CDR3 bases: TGTGCCAGCAGCTTAGCCCCTACTTTTACCGGGGAGCTGTTTTTT. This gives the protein CASSLAPTFTGELFF. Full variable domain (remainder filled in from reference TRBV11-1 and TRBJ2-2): EAEVAQSPRYKITEKSQAVAFWCDPISGHATLYWYRQILGQGPELLVQFQDESVVDDSQLPKDRFSAERLKGVDSTLKIQPAELGDSAMYLCASSLAPTFTGELFFGEGSRLTVL.

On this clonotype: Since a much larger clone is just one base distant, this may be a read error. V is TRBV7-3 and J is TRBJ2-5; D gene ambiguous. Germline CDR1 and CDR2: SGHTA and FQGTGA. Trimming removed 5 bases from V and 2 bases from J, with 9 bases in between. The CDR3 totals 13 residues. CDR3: CASSTQSQETQYF. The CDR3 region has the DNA TGTGCCAGCAGCACGCAGTCTCAAGAGACCCAGTACTTC.

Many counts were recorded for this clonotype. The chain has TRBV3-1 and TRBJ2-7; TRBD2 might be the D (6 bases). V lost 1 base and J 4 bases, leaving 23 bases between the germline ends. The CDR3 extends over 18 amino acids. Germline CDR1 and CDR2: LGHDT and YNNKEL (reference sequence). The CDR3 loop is CASSQGGEWTMSPYEQYF. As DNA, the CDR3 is TGTGCCAGCAGCCAAGGGGGTGAATGGACTATGTCGCCTTACGAGCAGTACTTC.

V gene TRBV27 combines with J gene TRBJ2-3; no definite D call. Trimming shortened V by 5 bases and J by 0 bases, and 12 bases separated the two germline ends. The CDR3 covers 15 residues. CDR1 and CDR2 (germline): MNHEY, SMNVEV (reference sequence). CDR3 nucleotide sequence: TGTGCCAGCAGTCCCCAAAGGGTCAGCACAGATACGCAGTATTTT. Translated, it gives CASSPQRVSTDTQYF.

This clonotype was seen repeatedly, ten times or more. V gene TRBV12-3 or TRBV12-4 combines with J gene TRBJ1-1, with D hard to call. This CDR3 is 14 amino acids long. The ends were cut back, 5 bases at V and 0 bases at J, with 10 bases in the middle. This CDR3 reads CASSTGRVNTEAFF. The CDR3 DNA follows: TGTGCCAGCAGTACTGGGCGGGTGAACACTGAAGCTTTCTTT.

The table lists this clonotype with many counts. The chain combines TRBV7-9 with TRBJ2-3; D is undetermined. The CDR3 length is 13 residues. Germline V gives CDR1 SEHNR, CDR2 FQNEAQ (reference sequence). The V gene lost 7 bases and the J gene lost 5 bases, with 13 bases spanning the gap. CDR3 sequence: CASTLDPRDTQYF. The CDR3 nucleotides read TGTGCCAGCACCCTAGACCCCCGAGATACGCAGTATTTT.

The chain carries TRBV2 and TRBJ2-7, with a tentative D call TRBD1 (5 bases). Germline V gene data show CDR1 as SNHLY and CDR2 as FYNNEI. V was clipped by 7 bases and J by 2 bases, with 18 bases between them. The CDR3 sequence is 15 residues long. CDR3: CASKVGTDRPYEQYF. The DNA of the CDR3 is TGTGCCAGCAAGGTGGGCACCGACAGACCCTACGAGCAGTACTTC.

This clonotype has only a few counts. The CDR3 DNA follows: TGTGCCAGCAGCTTGGCCTCTCGGGGGCTGTACAATGAGCAGTTCTTC. Translated, it gives CASSLASRGLYNEQFF. This sequence joins TRBV5-4 and TRBJ2-1, with D perhaps being TRBD1 or TRBD2 (6 bases each). The V end lost 0 bases, the J end lost 4 bases, and 14 bases lay between the germline ends. Germline V gives CDR1 SGHNT, CDR2 YYREEE (reference sequence). This CDR3 region has 16 residues.

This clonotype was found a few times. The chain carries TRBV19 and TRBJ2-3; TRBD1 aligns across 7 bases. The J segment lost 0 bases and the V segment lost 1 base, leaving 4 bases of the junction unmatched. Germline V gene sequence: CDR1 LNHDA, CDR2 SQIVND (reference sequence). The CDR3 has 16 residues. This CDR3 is CASSIAGTVSTDTQYF. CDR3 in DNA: TGTGCCAGTAGTATAGCCGGGACAGTGAGCACAGATACGCAGTATTTT.

In DNA, the CDR3 is TGCAGCGCTGGGACAGTGTATCAGCCCCAGCATTTT. This encodes CSAGTVYQPQHF. The rearrangement joins TRBV29-1 to TRBJ1-5; 7 bases match TRBD1. Losses at the gene ends were 7 bases for V and 5 bases for J; bases not matched to a gene: 5. CDR1 and CDR2 (germline): SQVTM, ANQGSEA. The length of the CDR3 is 12 residues.

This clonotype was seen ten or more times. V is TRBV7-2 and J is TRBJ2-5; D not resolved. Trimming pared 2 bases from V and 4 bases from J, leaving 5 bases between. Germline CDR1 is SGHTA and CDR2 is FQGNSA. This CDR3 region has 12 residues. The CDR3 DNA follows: TGTGCCAGCAGCTTAAGGCGAGAGACCCAGTACTTC. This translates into CASSLRRETQYF.

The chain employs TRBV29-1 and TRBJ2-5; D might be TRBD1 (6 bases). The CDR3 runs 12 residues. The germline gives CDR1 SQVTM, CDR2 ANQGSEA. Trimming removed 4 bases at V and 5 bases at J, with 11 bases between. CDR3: CSVGGRRETQYF. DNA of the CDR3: TGCAGCGTTGGGGGGCGACGGGAGACCCAGTACTTC.

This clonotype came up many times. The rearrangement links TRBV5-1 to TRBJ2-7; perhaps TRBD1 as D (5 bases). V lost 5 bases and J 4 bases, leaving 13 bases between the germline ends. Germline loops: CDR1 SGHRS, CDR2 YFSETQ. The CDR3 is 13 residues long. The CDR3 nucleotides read TGCGCCAGCAGTAGGGGCGCTCTGTACGAGCAGTACTTC. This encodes CASSRGALYEQYF.